This record concerns one T cell receptor (beta chain) sequence. This clonotype occurred a few times. The clone's antigen remains unknown. No base qualities exist here, and no much larger clone lies one base off it. The data stem from a study of T cells after yellow fever vaccination (dated by TCRdb to about 2019). With respect to the entire study: The SMART-Seq v4 Ultra Low Input RNA kit was used to prepare libraries from fractions with low cell numbers. To follow T-cell clones before and after both primary and booster YFV17D yellow fever vaccination, bulk TCR alpha and beta repertoires underwent longitudinal sequencing. Two healthy male donors, one aged 18 to 30 and one aged 30 to 39 years, were included in the cohort. Blood samples were taken at several timepoints before and after primary and secondary immunization, and bulk PBMC replicates and cell subsets were isolated. General conclusions and limits of the study: Because only two donors were included in the study, the extent to which the findings can be generalized is limited. After the booster, most of the clones that had expanded following primary vaccination were detected again (about 95% of CD4 and 80% to 90% of CD8), which suggests that memory was broadly maintained. Computational filtering was required because FACS-sorted repertoires could contain abundant contaminating clonotypes from the bulk population. Compared with the primary T-cell response, the secondary T-cell response was weaker but faster, peaking on day 5 rather than day 15. A small fraction of clonotypes appeared in both the CD4 and CD8 compartments, likely as a result of convergent recombination.

The CDR1 and CDR2 encoded by the germline V gene (reference sequence) are SGHKS and YYEKEE. A distance of 15 bases separates the germline ends of V and J, which lose 2 bases and 4 bases respectively. Inclusive of the bounding cysteine and phenylalanine, the CDR3 is 15 residues long. Only CDR3 DNA is held: 45 bases, read in frame from base 1. Synthesis of TCR cDNA relied on 5'RACE template switching, a step that introduced a universal primer site along with unique molecular identifiers. Priming of cDNA synthesis was performed from both the TCR alpha and TCR beta constant segments. Library amplification involved two PCR steps, and the second step added sample barcodes and sequencing adapters. Sequencing of the libraries was done on either Illumina HiSeq 2500 (2x100 bp) or NovaSeq (2x150 bp). In the authors' own workflow: Demultiplexing of reads and collapsing into UMI consensus sequences were performed with MIGEC, and V(D)J alignment was carried out with MiXCR. Vaccine-responding clonotypes were identified with edgeR using replicate PBMC samples, with FDR below 0.01 and a log2 fold change above 5 up to day 15 being required. CD4 or CD8 identity was assigned to each bulk clonotype according to whether the clonotype was present at higher abundance in the sequenced CD4 repertoire or the sequenced CD8 repertoire. TCRdb's own reprocessing of the public reads used fastp at Q25 and MiXCR and kept productive beta chains. One record per CDR3 amino acid sequence lists the most common genes and DNA. The V and J calls and clone size come from TCRdb's table, not from the authors' own analysis. This sample holds hundreds of thousands of distinct CDR3 sequences; about 12% were observed only once. The ten top clones hold just under 15% of the sample.

The treatment or condition label, read with the paper, signifies: live attenuated yellow fever vaccine strain. At each blood-draw timepoint, two biological replicates of bulk PBMCs were collected. A standard Ficoll-Paque protocol was used to isolate PBMCs from peripheral blood. TriZol was used to extract RNA from bulk PBMCs, from CD4 and CD8 fractions, and from dextramer-positive and dextramer-negative fractions. This specimen consisted of PBMCs, obtained on the day of the yellow fever booster vaccination. The receptor was derived from a man aged 25-45 years who received the YFV17D yellow fever vaccine. The rearranged chain carries TRBV5-5 and TRBJ1-2, and the D gene may be TRBD1, 6 bases matching. The CDR3 sequence is CASSLARQVGYGYTF. The base sequence is TGTGCCAGCAGCTTAGCCAGACAGGTGGGCTATGGCTACACCTTC.